Below are 31 T cell receptor beta chains sequenced from a single sample in a study of blood T cell repertoires in COVID-19. TCRdb's copy holds only in-frame clones and misses some; the assay was immunoSEQ multiplex PCR. The table has 150,000 to 200,000 clones, about 90% seen once; the top ten hold roughly 21%. Sequenced sample: peripheral blood. The receptors originated from a man aged 55 to 69 with active or convalescent COVID-19.

This chain joins TRBV27 and TRBJ2-1; 15 bases are shared with TRBD2. Germline V gene data show CDR1 as MNHEY and CDR2 as SMNVEV (reference sequence). Germline trimming cut 1 base from V and 8 bases from J; bases unmatched to any gene: 9. The length of the CDR3 is 18 residues. CDR3 bases: TGTGCCAGCAGTTTATGGACTAGCGGGGGGGCACTACACGATGAGCAGTTCTTC. Protein: CASSLWTSGGALHDEQFF.

The chain carries TRBV9 and TRBJ2-3; TRBD2 matches at 9 bases. This CDR3 is built from 17 residues. Germline V gives CDR1 SGDLS, CDR2 YYNGEE. The J segment lost 3 bases and the V segment lost 0 bases, leaving 8 bases of the junction unmatched. The CDR3 nucleotides read TGTGCCAGCAGCGTAGCTACCGGCGGGGGGGCAACAGATACGCAGTATTTT. Its translation is CASSVATGGGATDTQYF.

V gene TRBV6-5 combines with J gene TRBJ2-5; 8 bases fit TRBD1. V was pared by 4 bases and J by 4 bases, with 8 bases of the junction left unmatched. The CDR3 covers 15 residues. The V gene's germline CDR1 is MNHEY and CDR2 SVGAGI. The CDR3 DNA reads as TGTGCCAGCAGTTCCGGACAGGGAGTGGGAGAGACCCAGTACTTC. This gives the protein CASSSGQGVGETQYF.

This clone was seen more than once but under ten times. The V and J genes are TRBV5-1 and TRBJ2-1, with D tentatively TRBD2 (7 bases). The CDR3 is 17 amino acids. V was shortened by 2 bases and J by 0 bases, with 15 bases between the two germline ends. Germline CDR1 is SGHRS and CDR2 is YFSETQ. CDR3 residues: CASSFLGGPSSYNEQFF. CDR3 coding DNA: TGCGCCAGCAGCTTTCTCGGGGGGCCGAGCTCCTACAATGAGCAGTTCTTC. Drawing the rest from reference TRBV5-1 and TRBJ2-1, the complete variable domain is KAGVTQTPRYLIKTRGQQVTLSCSPISGHRSVSWYQQTPGQGLQFLFEYFSETQRNKGNFPGRFSGRQFSNSRSEMNVSTLELGDSALYLCASSFLGGPSSYNEQFFGPGTRLTVL.

V is TRBV27 and J is TRBJ1-1, with 7 positions matching TRBD1. Unmatched junction bases numbered 6, after V lost 9 bases and J lost 8 bases. Germline V CDR1 and CDR2: MNHEY, SMNVEV (reference sequence). The CDR3 is 11 residues long. The CDR3 reads CASKGGSEAFF. The CDR3 DNA reads TGTGCCAGTAAAGGGGGCTCGGAAGCTTTCTTT.

The V call is TRBV6-5, the J call TRBJ1-5; 9 bases map to TRBD1. The CDR3 sequence is 15 residues long. CDR1 MNHEY and CDR2 SVGAGI come from the germline V gene. The V and J ends lost 8 bases and 7 bases, in that order; junction bases with no gene match: 12. The CDR3 nucleotides read TGTGCCAGCCGAGACTTACAGGGGGCAAGGCAGCCCCAGCATTTT. Its translation is CASRDLQGARQPQHF.

This clone was seen a few times. V and J are TRBV5-6 and TRBJ1-6; 7 bases align to TRBD1. This CDR3 has 16 amino acids. V lost 3 bases to trimming and J lost 3 bases; unmatched junction nucleotides: 6. In germline, CDR1 is SGHDT, CDR2 YYEEEE. In DNA form, the CDR3 reads TGTGCCAGCAGCTCCGGACAGGCCAACTATAATTCACCCCTCCACTTT. Its protein is CASSSGQANYNSPLHF.

The rearrangement joins TRBV9 to TRBJ2-1; 11 bases line up with TRBD2. CDR3 size: 16 residues. V was clipped by 0 bases and J by 4 bases; unmatched bases: 3. Germline-derived CDR1 and CDR2 are SGDLS and YYNGEE. CDR3 nucleotide sequence: TGTGCCAGCAGCGTAGTAGGGACTAGCGGTTACAATGAGCAGTTCTTC. It codes for CASSVVGTSGYNEQFF.

The chain joins TRBV6-6 to TRBJ1-1; 7 positions match TRBD1. The CDR3 consists of 12 residues. V shed 8 bases and J 3 bases; nucleotides not matched to a gene: 3. The germline CDR1 and CDR2 sequences are MNHNY and SVGAGI (reference sequence). CDR3 in amino acids: CASLRGDTEAFF. For the CDR3, the DNA is TGTGCCAGCCTCAGGGGGGACACTGAAGCTTTCTTT.

The CDR3 loop is CASRAGSYNEQFF. The CDR3 nucleotides read TGTGCCAGCAGAGCAGGGTCCTACAATGAGCAGTTCTTC. The rearrangement joins TRBV3-1 (or the pseudogene TRBV3-2) to TRBJ2-1; TRBD1 might be the D (5 bases). In germline, CDR1 is LGHDT, CDR2 YNNKEL (reference sequence). V lost 6 bases and J lost 1, with 7 bases in between. CDR3 size: 13 residues.

This chain uses TRBV14 with TRBJ2-5, with a tentative D call TRBD2 (7 bases). The CDR3 contains 16 residues. The germline gives CDR1 SGHDN, CDR2 FVKESK. V lost 6 bases to trimming and J lost 4 bases, with 21 bases between them. The CDR3 region is CASSRGAATSGETQYF. The CDR3 nucleotides are TGTGCCAGCAGTCGGGGGGCCGCCACCTCGGGAGAGACCCAGTACTTC.

This clone was picked up one time. The chain is built from TRBV12-3 or TRBV12-4 and TRBJ1-3; no definite D call. The V end lost 6 bases, the J end lost 4 bases, and 10 bases lay between the germline ends. The CDR3 has 13 residues. The CDR3 reads CASSPPPGNTIYF. CDR3 sequence (DNA): TGTGCCAGCAGCCCCCCCCCAGGAAACACCATATATTTT.

The sample holds a few counts of this clone. This rearrangement joins TRBV5-4 to TRBJ2-2, with D perhaps TRBD1 (6 bases). CDR1 is SGHNT, CDR2 YYREEE, per germline (reference sequence). V was cut by 0 bases and J by 0 bases, with 6 bases left in between. CDR3 length: 15 residues. CDR3 amino acids: CASSLDRANTGELFF. Written as DNA, the CDR3 is TGTGCCAGCAGCTTGGACAGGGCGAACACCGGGGAGCTGTTTTTT.

The chain uses TRBV9 and TRBJ1-2; unclear D gene. Germline V gene sequence: CDR1 SGDLS, CDR2 YYNGEE. The length of the CDR3 is 14 residues. V lost 0 bases to trimming and J lost 1 base, with 7 bases between them. The DNA for the CDR3 is TGTGCCAGCAGCGTAGGCGGGATTAACTATGGCTACACCTTC. This gives the protein CASSVGGINYGYTF.

The chain uses TRBV5-5 and TRBJ1-1; D gene unclear. The CDR3 spans 12 residues. Germline assignment: CDR1 SGHKS and CDR2 YYEKEE (reference sequence). Trimming took 2 bases from V and 0 from J, leaving 2 bases between them. The CDR3 region is CASSFLNTEAFF. DNA of the CDR3: TGTGCCAGCAGCTTCTTGAACACTGAAGCTTTCTTT.

The V and J genes are TRBV7-8 and TRBJ2-5, with TRBD1 identical over 9 bases. V lost 8 bases to trimming and J lost 4 bases; unmatched junction nucleotides: 8. The CDR3 runs 14 residues. CDR1 SGHVS and CDR2 FQNEAQ come from the germline V gene. The DNA of the CDR3 is TGTGCCAGCGGCACGGGACAGGGACGAGAGACCCAGTACTTC. The encoded protein is CASGTGQGRETQYF.

The V gene is TRBV7-9, the J gene TRBJ1-3, with 7 bases aligning to TRBD1. Germline loops: CDR1 SEHNR, CDR2 FQNEAQ (reference sequence). Germline trimming cut 2 bases from V and 4 bases from J; bases unmatched to any gene: 11. This CDR3 is built from 17 residues. In nucleotides, the CDR3 is TGTGCCAGCAGCTTACGCCTCAGACAGGGATCCGGAAACACCATATATTTT. Translating it yields CASSLRLRQGSGNTIYF.

This chain links TRBV9 with TRBJ2-5, with TRBD1 matching 11 bases. Trimming removed 1 base from V and 3 bases from J; junction bases left unmatched: 5. CDR3 length equals 16 residues. Germline CDR1 SGDLS, CDR2 YYNGEE. The CDR3, as DNA: TGTGCCAGCAGCGTATACGGGACAGGGGGTGAAGAGACCCAGTACTTC. Translation gives CASSVYGTGGEETQYF.

The chain recombines TRBV6-5 with TRBJ1-5; 9 bases are shared with TRBD1. V dropped 1 base and J dropped 5; count of bases not matched to a gene: 6. Germline assignment: CDR1 MNHEY and CDR2 SVGAGI. This CDR3 comprises 16 residues. Written as DNA, the CDR3 is TGTGCCAGCAGTTACTTACCGACAGGGGGGGATCAGCCCCAGCATTTT. Protein product: CASSYLPTGGDQPQHF.

The V gene is TRBV11-2, the J gene TRBJ1-2; D may be TRBD1 (6 bases). The V and J ends lost 2 bases and 4 bases respectively, with 14 bases between them. This CDR3 contains 15 residues. Germline lookup yields CDR1 SGHAT and CDR2 FQNNGV. CDR3 in DNA: TGTGCCAGCAGCTTATTTGGGGGCGAAGGCTATGGCTACACCTTC. Translated: CASSLFGGEGYGYTF.

The chain links TRBV7-2 to TRBJ2-5; 8 bases match TRBD2. With V trimmed by 5 bases and J by 4 bases, 12 bases remained unmatched. Germline V CDR1 and CDR2: SGHTA, FQGNSA. CDR3 length equals 16 residues. This CDR3 is CASSLTNGGAGETQYF. In DNA form, the CDR3 reads TGTGCCAGCAGCCTCACCAACGGGGGGGCGGGAGAGACCCAGTACTTC.

The chain employs TRBV6-5 and TRBJ1-5; TRBD1 is a possible D gene (5 bases). This CDR3 spans 14 amino acids. V was cut by 7 bases and J by 4 bases, with 14 bases left in between. Germline assignment: CDR1 MNHEY and CDR2 SVGAGI. The CDR3 here is CASNLKQGNQPQHF. The CDR3 DNA sequence: TGTGCCAGCAACCTCAAGCAGGGAAATCAGCCCCAGCATTTT.

This clone has a single count. The genes are TRBV6-7 and TRBJ1-5; 11 positions agree with TRBD1. TRBV6-7 is given ORF status, its function remaining uncertain. This CDR3 region has 20 residues. J lost 0 bases, V lost 0 bases, and 10 bases had no gene match. The CDR3 coding sequence is TGTGCCAGCAGTTACTCGACCGGGACAGGGGGAACTTATAGCAATCAGCCCCAGCATTTT. This translates into CASSYSTGTGGTYSNQPQHF.

The rearrangement links TRBV11-2 to TRBJ2-4, with D perhaps matching TRBD1 (6 bases). Looked up from germline, CDR1 is SGHAT and CDR2 is FQNNGV. Trimming took off 6 bases at V and 7 bases at J, with 13 bases between the two ends. The CDR3 extends over 13 amino acids. CDR3 sequence (DNA): TGTGCCAGCAGACTGAACACAGGGAACATTCAGTACTTC. Its protein is CASRLNTGNIQYF.

The rearrangement uses TRBV2 and TRBJ1-1, with a possible D match to TRBD1 (6 bases). The germline V and J ends were trimmed by 7 bases and 6 bases, with 15 bases remaining between them. Germline CDR1 is SNHLY and CDR2 is FYNNEI. The CDR3 has 13 residues. CDR3 sequence: CASTLNRAPEAFF. CDR3 DNA sequence: TGTGCCAGCACCCTAAACAGGGCCCCTGAAGCTTTCTTT.

This clone turned up a few times. V and J are TRBV5-1 and TRBJ1-1; D is unclear. There are 13 residues in the CDR3. Germline assignment: CDR1 SGHRS and CDR2 YFSETQ. Trimming removed 3 bases from V and 0 bases from J, with 6 bases in between. This chain's CDR3 is CASSSFLNTEAFF. The CDR3 nucleotides are TGCGCCAGCAGCTCGTTCTTGAACACTGAAGCTTTCTTT.

The CDR3 DNA reads TGTGCCAGCAGCTTGCGGGGGGCAGATACGCAGTATTTT. This codes for CASSLRGADTQYF. J is TRBJ2-3 and V is TRBV7-2; 8 positions agree with TRBD2. This CDR3 has 13 amino acids. V gave up 3 bases and J gave up 4 bases; unmatched junction bases: 0. Per germline, CDR1 SGHTA and CDR2 FQGNSA. The whole variable domain, remainder taken from reference TRBV7-2 and TRBJ2-3, is GAGVSQSPSNKVTEKGKDVELRCDPISGHTALYWYRQSLGQGLEFLIYFQGNSAPDKSGLPSDRFSAERTGGSVSTLTIQRTQQEDSAVYLCASSLRGADTQYFGPGTRLTVL.

The chain employs TRBV27 and TRBJ2-7; D call uncertain. Trimming pared 6 bases from V and 5 bases from J, leaving 14 bases between. The CDR3 totals 13 residues. Germline V CDR1 and CDR2: MNHEY, SMNVEV (reference sequence). CDR3 sequence reads: CASRPRLVHEQYF. CDR3 in DNA: TGTGCCAGCAGACCCAGGCTGGTCCACGAGCAGTACTTC.

CDR3 amino acids: CASSAGGSGGGYTF. DNA for the CDR3: TGTGCCAGCAGCGCAGGGGGCTCGGGAGGAGGCTACACCTTC. The chain recombines TRBV5-5 with TRBJ1-2; 8 bases are shared with TRBD1. Losses at the gene ends were 4 bases for V and 8 bases for J; bases not matched to a gene: 10. The length of the CDR3 is 14 residues. Per the germline V gene, CDR1 is SGHKS and CDR2 is YYEKEE (reference sequence). Together with reference TRBV5-5 and TRBJ1-2, the CDR3 gives the full variable domain: DAGVTQSPTHLIKTRGQQVTLRCSPISGHKSVSWYQQVLGQGPQFIFQYYEKEERGRGNFPDRFSARQFPNYSSELNVNALLLGDSALYLCASSAGGSGGGYTFGSGTRLTVV.

V gene TRBV5-1 combines with J gene TRBJ2-5; 7 bases line up with TRBD1. V lost 4 bases, J lost 0 bases, and 3 bases stayed unmatched. CDR1 is SGHRS, CDR2 YFSETQ, per germline. The CDR3 is made up of 14 amino acids. The CDR3 DNA sequence: TGCGCCAGCAGCGAGGGACAGAACCAAGAGACCCAGTACTTC. This codes for CASSEGQNQETQYF.

This clone was counted between two and nine times. This chain joins TRBV20-1 and TRBJ1-2; D is perhaps TRBD1 (5 bases). CDR3 size: 11 residues. Between the trimmed V and J ends, which lost 6 bases and 4 bases, there was a span of 9 bases. CDR1 DFQATT and CDR2 SNEGSKA come from the germline V gene (reference sequence). The CDR3 here is CSATDIYGYTF. The DNA of the CDR3 is TGCAGTGCCACGGACATCTATGGCTACACCTTC.